Listed below are T cell receptor beta chains from one sample, sequenced in a study of blood T cell repertoires in COVID-19. Clones were sequenced by immunoSEQ multiplex PCR, and TCRdb holds only the in-frame ones, with some missing. The sample shows about 210,000 clones, around three quarters of them seen only once. What was sequenced was peripheral blood. These receptors came from a woman in her 70s with acute or convalescent COVID-19. The CDR3 runs from the conserved cysteine through the conserved F or W.

13	TRBV29-1	TRBJ1-4	CSATGGGDEKLFF
18	TRBV19	TRBJ2-3	CASSTSKSGGWGTDTQYF
14	TRBV5-6	TRBJ2-1	CASSLEQGYNEQFF
14	TRBV20-1	TRBJ1-1	CSASKQGTNTEAFF
18	TRBV13	TRBJ2-1	CASSSGSGEADSYNEQFF
14	TRBV3-1/TRBV3-2	TRBJ2-3	CASTSSGAADTQYF
13	TRBV2	TRBJ1-2	CASSSRSNYGYTF
15	TRBV7-2	TRBJ2-2	CASSQEAYNTGELFF
14	TRBV7-2	TRBJ2-7	CASSLGNRGNEQYF
11	TRBV7-9	TRBJ2-1	CASCNYNEQFF
15	TRBV5-1	TRBJ2-3	CASSLRAVPGDTQYF
15	TRBV30	TRBJ2-3	CAWSTSGGSADTQYF
14	TRBV24-1	NA	CATSPGTPLDEQYF
12	TRBV29-1	TRBJ2-3	CSVGRDSDTQYF
16	TRBV30	TRBJ1-2	CAWTRQGASPNYGYTF
14	TRBV30	TRBJ1-2	CAWSVRQGGYGYTF
13	TRBV6-2/TRBV6-3	TRBJ2-5	CASSRAGEETQYF
15	TRBV6-6	TRBJ1-5	CASRQGQGVGQPQHF
14	TRBV28	TRBJ1-6	CASSLRTANSPLHF
16	TRBV3-1/TRBV3-2	TRBJ1-5	CASSQGAGGSNQPQHF
13	TRBV6-2/TRBV6-3	TRBJ2-3	CASSPAGTDTQYF
13	TRBV6-5	TRBJ1-1	CASSYGGWSEAFF
13	TRBV5-1	TRBJ2-5	CASTRSLQETQYF
12	TRBV2	TRBJ2-1	CATQDSSNEQFF
13	TRBV5-1	TRBJ2-5	CASSLGLQETQYF
14	TRBV11-3	TRBJ2-3	CASRQGPSTDTQYF
14	TRBV12-5	TRBJ1-2	CASGLDDRAQGYTF
16	TRBV9	TRBJ1-5	CASSGGPFYSNQPQHF
16	TRBV3-1/TRBV3-2	TRBJ2-1	CASSHRTSGGAQEQFF
17	TRBV25-1	TRBJ2-6	CASSTGQGRTGANVLTF
14	TRBV19	TRBJ1-5	CASQGTMGNQPQHF
14	TRBV10-2	TRBJ1-4	CASRDPSGGEKLFF
15	TRBV3-1/TRBV3-2	TRBJ2-1	CASSQEHYLLNEQFF
13	TRBV20-1	TRBJ2-7	CSASGQGVGEQYF
15	TRBV19	TRBJ2-2	CASSQEGRGTGELFF
16	TRBV4-3	TRBJ2-7	CASSPSYQGQGYEQYF
15	TRBV4-1	TRBJ2-7	CASSQVTSAAYEQYF
16	TRBV7-2	TRBJ2-4	CASSKTGGSVENIQYF
13	TRBV5-1	TRBJ1-5	CASSNRGNQPQHF
13	TRBV29-1	TRBJ1-2	CSERGLGDYGYTF
14	TRBV12-5	TRBJ2-5	CASGGGLNQETQYF
16	TRBV4-2	TRBJ2-3	CASSQDGGELTDTQYF
16	TRBV12-5	TRBJ2-1	CASGLVEASGYNEQFF
15	TRBV9	TRBJ2-3	CASRNSLAGTDTQYF
13	TRBV2	TRBJ2-5	CASTSGLAKTQYF
15	TRBV6-5	TRBJ1-1	CASTPKFTGGLEAFF
15	TRBV5-1	TRBJ2-2	CASGASGRMAGELFF
15	TRBV6-5	TRBJ1-1	CASSPWGGRNTEAFF
16	TRBV4-1	TRBJ1-5	CASSQVAGVGNQPQHF
17	TRBV6-2/TRBV6-3	TRBJ2-5	CASSYTLGEGSRETQYF
15	TRBV9	TRBJ2-3	CASSEEVYYTDTQYF
14	TRBV6-1	TRBJ1-2	CASSDTTLRWGYTF
13	TRBV30	TRBJ2-7	CAWSNNEGDEQYF
13	TRBV6-5	TRBJ2-2	CASSAVSPGELFF
16	TRBV5-1	TRBJ1-4	CASSLDGTGEQEKLFF
15	TRBV7-8	TRBJ2-7	CASSLEPGGAVEQYF
13	TRBV10-3	TRBJ1-2	CAISGDSNYGYTF
16	TRBV7-2	TRBJ2-2	CASSFNSGGAGGELFF
15	TRBV6-2/TRBV6-3	TRBJ2-3	CASSYRAGDTDTQYF
12	TRBV6-6	TRBJ1-1	CASSAGQRRAFF